This TCR beta chain is drawn from a study of Graves' ophthalmopathy and Graves' hyperthyroidism. Background on the study: Ophthalmopathy not arising within 18 months of follow-up defined hyperthyroidism as stable. Study-level results: Among thyroid clonotypes expanded above 0.001 frequency, most also appeared in blood.

CDR3 regions of TCR beta were amplified from RNA transcripts. RT-PCR in the first round used HTBI primers; a second-round multiplex PCR followed. From the multiplex PCR reads, TCRdb called clonotypes with MiXCR, one entry per CDR3 protein. Among roughly 1.1 million distinct CDR3 sequences listed, 35% to 40% were seen once. Per germline, CDR1 SEHNR and CDR2 FQNEAQ (reference sequence). The CDR3 length is 16 residues. J was trimmed by 4 bases and V by 5 bases; bases with no gene match: 11. Hyperthyroidism patients, aged 18 to 65, were newly diagnosed, under 2 months' duration. Clinical symptoms, serum thyroxine, TRAb, thyroid ultrasound and orbital computed tomography formed the basis of diagnosis. For this clonotype: The antigen remains unidentified.

The source of this sequence is an adult man with Graves' hyperthyroidism. Sample: peripheral blood or thyroid tissue (not recorded which). The chain joins TRBV7-9 to TRBJ2-3; 8 nucleotides align to TRBD1. CDR3 amino acids: CASSQDAQGVADTQYF. CDR3 nucleotide sequence: TGTGCCAGCAGCCAAGACGCACAGGGGGTTGCAGATACGCAGTATTTT.